This T cell receptor (beta chain) came from a study of the immune and genomic landscape of osteosarcoma (dated by TCRdb to 2020 to 2021). Turning to the overall study: The overall cohort comprised around 48 pediatric and adult patients with high-grade osteosarcoma, with a median age at diagnosis of 25 to 35 years (range roughly 5-81). Poor-risk disease was overrepresented in the cohort, as 73% of patients had an unfavorable pathologic response to standard therapy and 55% to 70% were deceased. In the overall cohort, over 50% of patients were male, and localized disease at diagnosis was presented by 75% to 85% of patients. To define immunogenic potential, the study profiled osteosarcoma specimens using whole genome, RNA and T-cell receptor sequencing, along with immunohistochemistry and reverse phase protein arrays. To characterize the osteosarcoma immunogenomic landscape, the TCR sequencing results were combined with transcriptome, protein array and immunostaining data. The goal of the study was to explain why immune checkpoint inhibitors have shown limited clinical activity in osteosarcoma. A couple of samples from the same tumor site were contributed by each of three patients. Study-wide findings and limitations: Because osteosarcoma is rare and all possible samples were collected, sample size was not determined by any statistical method. Productive TCR clonality was low overall, averaging around 0.082 with a maximum of 0.3, suggesting limited T-cell clonal expansion. Along with the frozen tumor specimens, matched blood was collected from just a couple of patients. TCR productive clonality was higher in the immune-hot C3 cluster than the cold C1 cluster but still low overall. In five cases, the repertoire was dominated by a single hyperexpanded clone, and fewer than 100 T-cell clonotypes were detected in all five cases. Clonality benchmarks came from external normal skin and healthy peripheral blood data rather than matched normal tissue.

About this clone itself: The antigen it recognizes is unknown. No per-base quality is available; no much larger clone lies one base away.

Post-treatment primary, local recurrence and metastasis tumors from poor-prognosis patients were used as specimens. For CDR1 and CDR2, the germline V gene lists SGHVS and FNYEAQ. V is pared back by 5 bases and J by 5 bases, with 15 bases lying between the germline termini. From its cysteine to its phenylalanine, the CDR3 spans 14 amino acids. Only the CDR3 DNA is retained, 42 bases long and in frame from the first base. TCR beta chain CDR3 regions were immunosequenced with the ImmunoSEQ Assay (Adaptive Biotechnologies). Concerning the study's data processing: TCRB rearrangements, read counts, read proportions and gene usage were exported through the ImmunoSEQ Analyzer platform. Using productive rearrangements, T-cell clonality was calculated as 1 minus Pielou's evenness. In the clonal space homeostasis analysis, clonotypes were binned as rare, small, medium, large or hyperexpanded (0.01 to 1 of the repertoire). TCR productive clonality was compared across immune clusters C1, C2 and C3 using the Wilcoxon rank sum test. In TCRdb, the immuneACCESS table is reduced to in-frame sequences with V and J assigned. These tables do not hold every clone; where another copy was compared, an unresolved V gene accounts for under half, and the others remain unexplained. The V and J calls and the clone size are those of that table, but D and trimming were determined from the DNA. The sample has approximately 4,600 clones on record, around 66% of them singletons. The ten largest clones take up approximately 16% of the sample.

Recombination connected TRBV7-6 to TRBJ2-5; the D segment could be TRBD1, given 6 matching bases. The TCR sequence derives from a human donor with osteosarcoma. Sequencing input: osteosarcoma tumor tissue from the femur. The CDR3 region: CASSENTGRETQYF. The DNA sequence follows: TGTGCCAGCAGCGAAAACACAGGGCGGGAGACCCAGTACTTC.